The T cell receptor beta chain described here comes from a study of technical replicates of blood from a handful of donors. Here immunoSEQ multiplex PCR was the method, and the copy in TCRdb shows in-frame clones only, minus some. This table has 85,000 to 100,000 clones, 95% appearing once. This clone was counted between two and nine times. The CDR3 loop spans 12 amino acids. From germline, CDR1 is MDHEN and CDR2 SYDVKM. V lost 5 bases and J lost 7, with 9 bases in between. This chain connects TRBV28 to TRBJ1-5; possible D gene TRBD1, 5 bases. The material sequenced was T cells isolated from PBMCs. The sequence derives from a human donor in good health. In DNA, the CDR3 is TGTGCCAGCAGTGTAACAGGACAGCCCCAGCATTTT. It encodes CASSVTGQPQHF. Full variable domain (remainder filled in from reference TRBV28 and TRBJ1-5): DVKVTQSSRYLVKRTGEKVFLECVQDMDHENMFWYRQDPGLGLRLIYFSYDVKMKEKGDIPEGYSVSREKKERFSLILESASTNQTSMYLCASSVTGQPQHFGDGTRLSIL.